Each of the 10 T cell receptor beta chains below was sequenced from the same sample in a study of response to subunit inactivated influenza vaccine. TCRdb fed the RT-PCR reads into MiXCR, producing one record per CDR3 protein. The sample has about 500,000 distinct CDR3 sequences, more than 15% seen once. Specimen: CD4+ T cells sorted from PBMCs, collected around 25 months after vaccination. The receptors stem from a man aged 50-75 years who received an inactivated influenza vaccine.

This clonotype was detected only a few times. The chain carries TRBV20-1 and TRBJ2-7; the D call may be TRBD1 or TRBD2 (5 bases each). Germline loops: CDR1 DFQATT, CDR2 SNEGSKA (reference sequence). V shed 1 base and J shed 4 bases, with 8 bases lying between them. The CDR3 loop spans 12 amino acids. The CDR3 coding sequence is TGCAGTGCTAGAGCGGGGCCTTACGAGCAGTACTTC. Translating gives CSARAGPYEQYF.

The chain carries TRBV4-3 and TRBJ2-4; 8 bases fit TRBD2. The V gene's germline CDR1 is LGHNA and CDR2 YSLEER. After removal of 3 bases from V and 10 bases from J, the junction contained 8 bases not matched to a gene. This CDR3 contains 14 residues. For the CDR3, the DNA is TGCGCCAGCAGCCAGGGGACTAGTTCTGGGATTCAGTACTTC. This translates into CASSQGTSSGIQYF.

This clonotype was counted a few times. The DNA for the CDR3 is TGCAGTGCTAGAGATCTCCTTAGCGGGAGTTACAATGAGCAGTTCTTC. It specifies CSARDLLSGSYNEQFF. The chain uses TRBV20-1 and TRBJ2-1; 9 bases agree with TRBD2. The CDR3 contains 16 residues. The germline CDR1 and CDR2 sequences are DFQATT and SNEGSKA (reference sequence). V lost 0 bases and J lost 4; bases outside the gene matches: 7.

The rearrangement links TRBV11-2 to TRBJ2-1, with TRBD2 matching over 11 bases. CDR1 is SGHAT, CDR2 FQNNGV, per germline. CDR3 length equals 19 residues. The V and J ends lost 5 bases and 5 bases, in that order; junction bases with no gene match: 17. The CDR3 DNA reads TGTGCCAGCAGCCAGAAGGTAGCGGGAGGGCCTTTTCGCGACAATGAGCAGTTCTTC. Protein product: CASSQKVAGGPFRDNEQFF.

The chain recombines TRBV25-1 with TRBJ1-1; D may be TRBD1 (6 bases). Per germline, CDR1 MGHDK and CDR2 SYGVNS. This CDR3 contains 16 residues. Trimming removed 1 base from V and 5 bases from J, with 17 bases in between. CDR3 nucleotide sequence: TGTGCCAGCAGTGAATTAACGGGGGGCGGAGGGACTGAAGCTTTCTTT. This gives the protein CASSELTGGGGTEAFF. Drawing the rest from reference TRBV25-1 and TRBJ1-1, the complete variable domain is EADIYQTPRYLVIGTGKKITLECSQTMGHDKMYWYQQDPGMELHLIHYSYGVNSTEKGDLSSESTVSRIRTEHFPLTLESARPSHTSQYLCASSELTGGGGTEAFFGQGTRLTVV.

The rearrangement joins TRBV5-1 to TRBJ2-3; 9 bases line up with TRBD1. The J segment lost 3 bases and the V segment lost 6 bases, leaving 17 bases of the junction unmatched. In germline, CDR1 is SGHRS, CDR2 YFSETQ. The CDR3 is 18 amino acids. CDR3 nucleotide sequence: TGCGCCAGCACCGGCGGGTTCACACAGGGGGCCGGAACAGATACGCAGTATTTT. Residues: CASTGGFTQGAGTDTQYF. Supplemented by reference TRBV5-1 and TRBJ2-3, the full variable domain reads KAGVTQTPRYLIKTRGQQVTLSCSPISGHRSVSWYQQTPGQGLQFLFEYFSETQRNKGNFPGRFSGRQFSNSRSEMNVSTLELGDSALYLCASTGGFTQGAGTDTQYFGPGTRLTVL.

The chain uses TRBV20-1 and TRBJ2-3; D may match TRBD1 or TRBD2 (5 bases each). The germline V gene has CDR1 DFQATT and CDR2 SNEGSKA (reference sequence). There are 11 residues in the CDR3. DNA of the CDR3: TGCAGCGGGGCTAGCACAGATACGCAGTATTTT. Protein sequence: CSGASTDTQYF.

The genes are TRBV4-1 and TRBJ1-4; TRBD1 matches at 9 bases. Trimming removed 5 bases from V and 5 bases from J; junction bases left unmatched: 9. CDR1 is MGHRA and CDR2 is YSYEKL in the germline V gene. This CDR3 region has 16 residues. The CDR3 reads CASSTPGTGKNEKLFF. In DNA form, the CDR3 reads TGCGCCAGCAGCACTCCCGGGACAGGGAAGAATGAAAAACTGTTTTTT.

This clonotype was seen a handful of times. The rearrangement uses TRBV6-5 and TRBJ2-3; TRBD2 aligns across 12 bases. V lost 4 bases to trimming and J lost 6 bases; unmatched junction nucleotides: 5. The CDR3 loop spans 15 amino acids. Germline CDR1 and CDR2: MNHEY and SVGAGI. CDR3: CASSSSGRAVDTQYF. The CDR3 DNA reads as TGTGCCAGCAGTTCTAGCGGGAGGGCCGTGGATACGCAGTATTTT.

This sequence joins TRBV29-1 and TRBJ2-3; maybe TRBD1 (5 bases). Trimming left V 7 bases short and J 3 bases short, with 14 bases between. This CDR3 contains 13 residues. From germline, CDR1 is SQVTM and CDR2 ANQGSEA. The CDR3 protein is CSANRRKTDTQYF. The CDR3 nucleotides read TGCAGCGCCAACAGGAGAAAGACAGATACGCAGTATTTT.